This TCR beta chain was sequenced for a study of OX40 agonist ivuxolimab in advanced cancers. Regarding the complete study: Ivuxolimab was a fully human IgG2 agonistic monoclonal antibody targeting the costimulatory receptor OX40 (CD134). Intravenous ivuxolimab was administered to patients every 2 weeks at six dose levels: 0.01, 0.1, 0.3, 1.5, 3 and 10 mg/kg. Of the approximately 50 dose-escalation patients, hepatocellular carcinoma was present in approximately 20, melanoma in around 15, renal cell carcinoma in 9 and head and neck cancer in 9. In the dose-escalation cohort, roughly 80% of patients were male, and the mean age was approximately 64 years, with a range of 23 to 79. Patients were allowed to have had prior anti-PD-1, anti-PD-L1 or anti-CTLA-4 therapy, and around 41% of the dose-escalation patients had previously received checkpoint inhibitors. Partial responses occurred in three dose-escalation patients, of whom one had hepatocellular carcinoma and two had cutaneous melanoma. The point of sequencing TCRbeta in the periphery was to test whether ivuxolimab changed TCR sequence diversity and drove clonal T-cell expansion. The paper reports the monotherapy dose-escalation portion (N = 52 patients) of the phase I ivuxolimab trial. Overall results and qualifications from the work: On average, CD8+ T cells showed more expanded clones than CD4+ T cells after ivuxolimab. Low levels of normalized T-cell clonal expansion were also seen in some nonresponding patients. At doses of 0.1 to 3.0 mg/kg, clonal expansion of both CD4+ and CD8+ T cells in blood was seen between baseline and week 6. Antigen specificity was not determined for the clonally expanded peripheral T cells. In partial responders in the 0.1-3.0 mg/kg groups, normalized peripheral clonal expansion was found to be among the lowest, especially among CD8+ T cells.

The trial excluded patients who had a history of autoimmune disease or who were on systemic immunosuppression. Peripheral blood for TCR sequencing was collected from all dose cohorts at baseline, on cycle 4 day 1, and on cycle 7 day 1. Samples came from an open-label, multicenter, first-in-human phase I dose-escalation trial of ivuxolimab. Adults with locally advanced or metastatic melanoma, renal cell carcinoma, hepatocellular carcinoma or head and neck squamous cell carcinoma were enrolled in the trial. CD4+ and CD8+ T cells were sorted separately from peripheral blood before TCR sequencing. For sequencing of the TCRbeta CDR3 region, genomic DNA was extracted from the sorted cells. The immunoSEQ Assay was used for sequencing of TCRbeta CDR3 regions. TCRdb's version of the immuneACCESS table is confined to in-frame rearrangements and falls short of the full clone set. An unresolved V gene accounts for under half of the shortfall where checked; the remainder is of unknown origin. This sample holds roughly 86,000 clones; about 87% were observed only once. 7% to 8.5% of the sample goes to the ten largest clones.

About this clone itself: This clone's antigen is unknown. The sample holds no much larger clone one base away, and base qualities are not on file.

The receptor was isolated from an adult with an advanced solid tumor such as melanoma, head and neck, liver or kidney cancer. The sequenced sample was CD4+ or CD8+ T cells sorted from blood, obtained in a trial of the OX40 agonist ivuxolimab.

DNA sequence: TGTGCCAGCAGCCCGGTTTTAGGCGGGAGTCGATCCAAAAACATTCAGTACTTC. It translates as CASSPVLGGSRSKNIQYF. Here the chain combines TRBV7-6 and TRBJ2-4, and 7 junction bases match TRBD2. Clipping removes 5 bases from V and 2 bases from J, with 15 as the unmatched junction base count. The CDR3 sequence holds 18 residues, the cysteine and phenylalanine included. Only the CDR3 region is kept as DNA, spanning 54 bases read in frame from base 1. CDR1 is given as SGHVS and CDR2 as FNYEAQ, both from the germline V gene.